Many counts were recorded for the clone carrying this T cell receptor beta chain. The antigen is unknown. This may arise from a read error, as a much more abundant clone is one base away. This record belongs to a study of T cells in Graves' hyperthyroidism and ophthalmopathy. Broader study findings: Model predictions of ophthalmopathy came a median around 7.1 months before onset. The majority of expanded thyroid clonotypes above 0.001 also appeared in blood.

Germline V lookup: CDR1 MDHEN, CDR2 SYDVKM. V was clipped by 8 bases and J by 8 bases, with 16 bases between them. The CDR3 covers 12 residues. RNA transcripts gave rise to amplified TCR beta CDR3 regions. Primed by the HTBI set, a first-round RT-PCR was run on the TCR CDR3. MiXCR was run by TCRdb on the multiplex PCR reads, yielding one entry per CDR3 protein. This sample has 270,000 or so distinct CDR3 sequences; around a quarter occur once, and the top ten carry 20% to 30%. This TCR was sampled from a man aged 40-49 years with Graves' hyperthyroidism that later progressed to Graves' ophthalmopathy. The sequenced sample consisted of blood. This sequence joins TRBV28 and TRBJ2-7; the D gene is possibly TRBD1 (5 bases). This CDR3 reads CASRLGARKQYF. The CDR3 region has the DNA TGTGCCAGCCGCCTAGGGGCGCGTAAGCAGTACTTC.